A selection of T cell receptor beta chains follows, all from one sample in a study of response to subunit inactivated influenza vaccine. TCRdb passed the RT-PCR reads through MiXCR, listing each CDR3 protein once. There are about 240,000 distinct CDR3 sequences in the sample; roughly an eighth occur only once, and 7.8% lies in the top ten. Sample: non-naive T cells sorted from PBMCs, taken roughly 15 days before vaccination. The receptors derive from a man between 45 and 60 years old who received an inactivated influenza vaccine. The CDR3 runs from the conserved cysteine through the conserved F or W. The order of the fields is clone size, CDR3 length, V gene, D gene, J gene, CDR3 DNA, CDR3 protein. The D gene is left open where the match is weak. The size of a clone is reported for some rows only, either as once, few or many, or as a class for expanded clones.

abundance: .
len: 14
v_gene: TRBV20-1
d_gene: .
j_gene: TRBJ2-7
CDR3nt: TGCAGTGCAGGGGGTCGGGGTGGGTCACACGAGCAGTACTTC
CDR3aa: CSAGGRGGSHEQYF

abundance: many
len: 15
v_gene: TRBV5-1
d_gene: .
j_gene: TRBJ2-3
CDR3nt: TGCGCCAGCAGCTTGGTAGGGGGGGGCACAGATACGCAGTATTTT
CDR3aa: CASSLVGGGTDTQYF

abundance: few
len: 16
v_gene: TRBV28
d_gene: .
j_gene: TRBJ2-3
CDR3nt: TGTGCCAGCAGTTTATATCCTAGGGGTAGCACAGATACGCAGTATTTT
CDR3aa: CASSLYPRGSTDTQYF

abundance: many
len: 17
v_gene: TRBV12-3/TRBV12-4
d_gene: .
j_gene: TRBJ1-1
CDR3nt: TGTGCCAGCAGTGACACAGGGCGGGGTGCGATAAGCACTGAAGCTTTCTTT
CDR3aa: CASSDTGRGAISTEAFF

abundance: few
len: 14
v_gene: TRBV12-3/TRBV12-4
d_gene: .
j_gene: TRBJ2-7
CDR3nt: TGTGCCAGCAGTTTTAGTGCAAACACCTACGAGCAGTACTTC
CDR3aa: CASSFSANTYEQYF

abundance: .
len: 16
v_gene: TRBV12-3/TRBV12-4
d_gene: TRBD2
j_gene: TRBJ2-7
CDR3nt: TGTGCCAGCAGTTCCGGACTAGCGGGAGGGTCCTACGAGCAGTACTTC
CDR3aa: CASSSGLAGGSYEQYF

abundance: .
len: 15
v_gene: TRBV10-3
d_gene: TRBD2
j_gene: TRBJ2-2
CDR3nt: TGTGCCATCAGCCCGGGACTAGCGGACACCGGGGAGCTGTTTTTT
CDR3aa: CAISPGLADTGELFF

abundance: many
len: 15
v_gene: TRBV5-1
d_gene: TRBD1
j_gene: TRBJ2-2
CDR3nt: TGCGCCAGCAGACAGGACAGGGTCTCGGCCGGGGAGCTGTTTTTT
CDR3aa: CASRQDRVSAGELFF

abundance: many
len: 15
v_gene: TRBV5-1
d_gene: .
j_gene: TRBJ2-7
CDR3nt: TGCGCCAGCAGCCCCGGCGGGACGCCGTTTTACGAGCAGTACTTC
CDR3aa: CASSPGGTPFYEQYF

abundance: few
len: 14
v_gene: TRBV4-2
d_gene: .
j_gene: TRBJ1-4
CDR3nt: TGTGCCAGCAGCCAGGGGACAACTAATGAAAAACTGTTTTTT
CDR3aa: CASSQGTTNEKLFF

abundance: few
len: 15
v_gene: TRBV12-3/TRBV12-4
d_gene: TRBD2
j_gene: TRBJ2-1
CDR3nt: TGTGCCAGCAGTTTAATAGCGGGGGGAAGTAATGAGCAGTTCTTC
CDR3aa: CASSLIAGGSNEQFF

abundance: .
len: 17
v_gene: TRBV6-2/TRBV6-3
d_gene: TRBD2
j_gene: TRBJ2-7
CDR3nt: TGTGCCAGCAGACTTCGAGCGGGAGGGCCAGCGTCCTACGAGCAGTACTTC
CDR3aa: CASRLRAGGPASYEQYF

abundance: few
len: 15
v_gene: TRBV7-2
d_gene: .
j_gene: TRBJ1-6
CDR3nt: TGTGCCAGCAGCTTAGTGGCAGCCTATAATTCACCCCTCCACTTT
CDR3aa: CASSLVAAYNSPLHF

abundance: few
len: 16
v_gene: TRBV15
d_gene: TRBD2
j_gene: TRBJ2-5
CDR3nt: TGTGCCACCAGCAGAGATTTGGGACTACTACAAGAGACCCAGTACTTC
CDR3aa: CATSRDLGLLQETQYF

abundance: .
len: 20
v_gene: TRBV9
d_gene: .
j_gene: TRBJ2-6
CDR3nt: TGTGCCAGCAGCGGTCGACCGTGGGACCCTATTAACTCTGGGGCCAACGTCCTGACTTTC
CDR3aa: CASSGRPWDPINSGANVLTF

abundance: few
len: 15
v_gene: TRBV15
d_gene: .
j_gene: TRBJ2-1
CDR3nt: TGTGCCACCAGCAGAGATTATTCCGCGGGCAATGAGCAGTTCTTC
CDR3aa: CATSRDYSAGNEQFF

abundance: .
len: 14
v_gene: TRBV5-6
d_gene: .
j_gene: TRBJ2-7
CDR3nt: TGTGCCAGCAACCGGCCCGGGGTCTCCTACGAGCAGTACTTC
CDR3aa: CASNRPGVSYEQYF

abundance: .
len: 13
v_gene: TRBV24-1
d_gene: .
j_gene: TRBJ2-2
CDR3nt: TGTGCCACCAGTGCCAGCCTAACCGGGGAGCTGTTTTTT
CDR3aa: CATSASLTGELFF

abundance: .
len: 15
v_gene: TRBV28
d_gene: TRBD1
j_gene: TRBJ1-3
CDR3nt: TGTGCCAGCAGGCCCGGGACAGGGTCTGGAAACACCATATATTTT
CDR3aa: CASRPGTGSGNTIYF

abundance: few
len: 15
v_gene: TRBV12-3/TRBV12-4
d_gene: TRBD1
j_gene: TRBJ2-7
CDR3nt: TGTGCCAGCAGTTTTGGAGGGACAGGGGGCTACGAGCAGTACTTC
CDR3aa: CASSFGGTGGYEQYF

abundance: many
len: 16
v_gene: TRBV7-8
d_gene: .
j_gene: TRBJ1-1
CDR3nt: TGTGCCAGCAGCCGCCTTGAAGCCTACTTCAACACTGAAGCTTTCTTT
CDR3aa: CASSRLEAYFNTEAFF

abundance: many
len: 17
v_gene: TRBV5-1
d_gene: .
j_gene: TRBJ2-2
CDR3nt: TGCGCCAGCAGCTTGGCCGGGACGGCAACGAACACCGGGGAGCTGTTTTTT
CDR3aa: CASSLAGTATNTGELFF

abundance: .
len: 15
v_gene: TRBV10-2
d_gene: .
j_gene: TRBJ1-2
CDR3nt: TGCGCCAGCAGTGCGAGACACGCTAGGGCGGATGGCTACACCTTC
CDR3aa: CASSARHARADGYTF

abundance: few
len: 11
v_gene: TRBV7-9
d_gene: .
j_gene: TRBJ2-5
CDR3nt: TGTGCCAGCAGCTTACAGAAGACCCAGTACTTC
CDR3aa: CASSLQKTQYF

abundance: few
len: 14
v_gene: TRBV7-2
d_gene: .
j_gene: TRBJ2-7
CDR3nt: TGTGCCAGCAGCTTAGCGGGCAGGGTGGACGAGCAGTACTTC
CDR3aa: CASSLAGRVDEQYF

abundance: .
len: 15
v_gene: TRBV4-1
d_gene: .
j_gene: TRBJ1-5
CDR3nt: TGCGCCAGCAGCCAGAACAGGGCAGCGGGACAGCCCCAGCATTTT
CDR3aa: CASSQNRAAGQPQHF

abundance: few
len: 16
v_gene: TRBV12-3/TRBV12-4
d_gene: .
j_gene: TRBJ2-7
CDR3nt: TGTGCCAGCACGACGACCCGGGGAAACCGCTCCTACGAGCAGTACTTC
CDR3aa: CASTTTRGNRSYEQYF

abundance: many
len: 14
v_gene: TRBV5-1
d_gene: TRBD1
j_gene: TRBJ2-1
CDR3nt: TGCGCCAGCAGCTTAGGACAGGGACGGTGGGAGCAGTTCTTC
CDR3aa: CASSLGQGRWEQFF